This T cell receptor beta chain was identified during a study of brain T cells in children with intractable seizures. Study-level findings and limits: Patients' HCMV serostatus was unknown; virus specificity rests on CDR3 similarity alone. Each case's top public CDR3 resembled known HCMV, EBV or influenza A CDR3s.

As for this clone: Its specificity is unknown.

Surgery cases with the highest brain T cell transcript signatures were chosen for sequencing. Patients received at least one anti-epileptic drug before surgery. Using immunoSEQ multiplex PCR, the repertoire was profiled, and TCRdb retains in-frame clones only, with some absent. This table has almost 2,000 clones, 70% to 85% appearing once. J lost 9 bases, V lost 5 bases, and 5 bases had no gene match. Germline V CDR1 and CDR2: SGHVS, FNYEAQ. The CDR3 runs 14 residues. The chain uses TRBV7-6 and TRBJ1-6; 9 nucleotides agree with TRBD1. This specimen was resected brain tissue, taken at surgery. The TCR sequence derives from a girl aged 2 to 9 with tuberous sclerosis and intractable seizures. DNA of the CDR3: TGTGCCAGCAGCGCGGGACAGGGCGTTTCACCCCTCCACTTT. Translated, it gives CASSAGQGVSPLHF. Complete variable domain (other parts from reference TRBV7-6 and TRBJ1-6): GAGVSQSPRYKVTKRGQDVALRCDPISGHVSLYWYRQALGQGPEFLTYFNYEAQQDKSGLPNDRFSAERPEGSISTLTIQRTEQRDSAMYRCASSAGQGVSPLHFGNGTRLTVT.